The source of this T cell receptor beta chain is a study of CD8 T cells in Susac syndrome. RNA was extracted with the RNeasy kit, and a quantity of roughly 0.45 to 1 ug was reverse transcribed using random hexamers. A multiplex approach, immunoSEQ multiplex PCR, amplified TCR beta CDR3 across 54 Vbeta and 13 Jbeta. One entry per CDR3 protein, called by TCRdb with MiXCR from the immunoSEQ multiplex PCR reads. The data contain 400,000 or so distinct CDR3 sequences, approximately 85% of them singletons. The CDR3 is 13 amino acids. Per germline, CDR1 GTSNPN and CDR2 SVGIG (reference sequence). V dropped 1 base and J dropped 2 bases, with 7 bases sitting between them. The T cells that were sequenced for TCR beta were CD8+ and CD4+ cells from blood. The multiple sclerosis controls comprised treatment-naive patients whose relapsing-remitting disease was stable or active. While CD8+ and CD4+ T cells were isolated negatively, TEMRA cells were enriched by FACS.

Sequencing input: CD8+ T cells from PBMCs. This chain joins TRBV30 and TRBJ2-3; no clear D gene. The clonotype comes from a human donor with multiple sclerosis. This CDR3 is CAWSAGFTDTQYF. The CDR3 DNA reads as TGTGCCTGGAGTGCCGGTTTCACAGATACGCAGTATTTT. Drawing the rest from reference TRBV30 and TRBJ2-3, the complete variable domain is SQTIHQWPATLVQPVGSPLSLECTVEGTSNPNLYWYRQAAGRGLQLLFYSVGIGQISSEVPQNLSASRPQDRQFILSSKKLLLSDSGFYLCAWSAGFTDTQYFGPGTRLTVL.